A selection of T cell receptor beta chains follows, all from one sample in a study of T cell responses to AZD1222 COVID-19 vaccine. TCRdb keeps only in-frame clones here, not all; method: immunoSEQ multiplex PCR. The repertoire holds around 100,000 clones, with 85% as singletons. This specimen consisted of peripheral blood, obtained 28 days after the second AZD1222 dose. These receptors came from an adult who received the AZD1222 COVID-19 vaccine. Both conserved end residues are part of each CDR3. D genes are given only for firm matches. A row's size may be missing; if present it is once, few, many or a size class.

V gene	J gene	clone size	D gene	CDR3 DNA	CDR3 protein
TRBV7-9	TRBJ1-4	-	-	TGTGCCAGCAGCCTCCGGGGACTGCCTAATGAAAAACTGTTTTTT	CASSLRGLPNEKLFF
TRBV29-1	TRBJ2-2	few	-	TGCAGCGTTGCCGCGGGACCCGGGGAGCTGTTTTTT	CSVAAGPGELFF
TRBV9	TRBJ2-7	-	TRBD1	TGTGCCAGCAGCTACACGGGACAGGGAGGCGAGCAGTACTTC	CASSYTGQGGEQYF
TRBV2	TRBJ2-7	-	TRBD2	TGTGCCAGCAGTGAAGTTGTGCTAGCGGGGGCCGAGCAGTACTTC	CASSEVVLAGAEQYF
TRBV6-5	TRBJ1-1	-	TRBD1	TGTGCCAGCGACAGGGGGCAGTTGAGTACTGAAGCTTTCTTT	CASDRGQLSTEAFF
TRBV24-1	TRBJ1-2	once	-	TGTGCCACCGAGCGAAAATATGGCTACACCTTC	CATERKYGYTF
TRBV10-2	TRBJ2-5	-	TRBD2	TGCGCCAGCACTGAACGGGGACTAGCGGGATTCCAAGAGACCCAGTACTTC	CASTERGLAGFQETQYF
TRBV5-1	TRBJ1-2	-	-	TGCGCCAGCAGCTTGGCGGACAGATATGGCTACACCTTC	CASSLADRYGYTF
TRBV12-3/TRBV12-4	TRBJ2-1	-	-	TGTGCCAGCAGTGCGTCATACAATGAGCAGTTCTTC	CASSASYNEQFF
TRBV18	TRBJ1-2	-	TRBD1	TGTGCCAGCTCGCCGGGACAGGGGGCCCACTATGGCTACACCTTC	CASSPGQGAHYGYTF
TRBV7-7	TRBJ2-5	-	TRBD1	TGTGCTAGCAGTCCGACAGGGGTGGCCTTAGAGACCCAGTACTTC	CASSPTGVALETQYF
TRBV7-2	TRBJ2-5	-	-	TGTGCCAGCAGCCCCCGATCCCTACCGGAGACCCAGTACTTC	CASSPRSLPETQYF
TRBV4-2	TRBJ2-4	-	-	TGTGCCAGCAGCCAAGATCCAGACCTAGCCAAAAACATTCAGTACTTC	CASSQDPDLAKNIQYF
TRBV28	TRBJ2-1	-	TRBD2	TGTGCCAGCAGTTACGGACTAGCGGGTGCAAAGAATGAGCAGTTCTTC	CASSYGLAGAKNEQFF
TRBV6-6	TRBJ2-7	-	-	TGTGCCAGCAGTTACTCGACTGGCTACGAGCAGTACTTC	CASSYSTGYEQYF
TRBV12-2	TRBJ2-2	-	-	TGTGCAAGTCGCCCTAATGGACCCGAAGGTAGTGGGGGCATAGAATCGAACACCGGGGAGCTGTTTTTT	CASRPNGPEGSGGIESNTGELFF
TRBV3-1/TRBV3-2	TRBJ2-3	-	-	TGTGCCAGCAGCCAAGCGGGGGGCCGGCCAGATACGCAGTATTTT	CASSQAGGRPDTQYF
TRBV7-3	TRBJ2-1	-	TRBD2	TGTGCCAGCAGCTATATACCGGGACTAGCGGGACCCAATGAGCAGTTCTTC	CASSYIPGLAGPNEQFF
TRBV18	TRBJ2-6	-	-	TGTGCCAGCTCACCCCGGACGGGAAACTCTGGGGCCAACGTCCTGACTTTC	CASSPRTGNSGANVLTF
TRBV9	TRBJ2-1	-	-	TGTGCCAGCAGTCCCAACGGGAGACGCATTGGCAATGAGCAGTTCTTC	CASSPNGRRIGNEQFF